This TCR beta chain was documented in a study of technical replicates of blood from a handful of donors. Germline V gene data show CDR1 as SGHTS and CDR2 as YDEGEE. The length of the CDR3 is 15 residues. The V end was cut by 4 bases, the J end by 0 bases, with 11 bases between. Sequencing was performed with immunoSEQ multiplex PCR; in TCRdb, only in-frame clones are kept and a portion is missing. The sample has 10,000 to 15,000 clones, roughly 93% seen once. The sequenced sample consisted of PBMCs. The source is a human donor in good health. The V call is TRBV5-8, the J call TRBJ1-5, with D possibly TRBD1 on 5 matching bases. This CDR3 is CASSPRQYSNQPQHF. Here the CDR3 DNA reads TGTGCCAGCAGCCCCCGACAGTATAGCAATCAGCCCCAGCATTTT.